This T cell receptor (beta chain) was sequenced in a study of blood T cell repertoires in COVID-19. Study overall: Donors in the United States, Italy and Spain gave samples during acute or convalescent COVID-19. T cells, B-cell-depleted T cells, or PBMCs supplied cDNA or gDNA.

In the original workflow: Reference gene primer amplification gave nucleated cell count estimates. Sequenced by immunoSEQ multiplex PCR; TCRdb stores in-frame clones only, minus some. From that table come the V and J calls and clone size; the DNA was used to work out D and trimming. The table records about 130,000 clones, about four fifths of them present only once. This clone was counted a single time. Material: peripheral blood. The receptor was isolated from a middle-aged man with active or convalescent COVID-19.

CDR3 protein: CASSSSKRTEAFF. DNA of the CDR3: TGTGCCAGCAGTTCTTCTAAGAGAACTGAAGCTTTCTTT. The rearrangement joins TRBV12-3 or TRBV12-4 to TRBJ1-1, with unresolved D. The V and J ends lost 4 bases and 5 bases respectively, with 11 bases between them. The CDR3 is 13 amino acids.